This entry describes one TCR beta chain. Here immunoSEQ multiplex PCR was the method, and the copy in TCRdb shows in-frame clones only, minus some. This sample has 50,000 to 60,000 clones; more than 75% occur once, and the top ten carry less than 2.5%. Indicated time point: peripheral blood 6 weeks after treatment start. Locally advanced or metastatic urothelial carcinoma affected the patients. The data stem from a study of PD-L1 blockade in urothelial cancer. Overall study: Blood samples contained a median about 150,000 T cells.

With 3 bases removed from V and 4 bases from J, the gap between germline ends came to 13 bases. Germline CDR1 reads SGHTA; CDR2 reads FQGNSA. The CDR3 is made up of 15 amino acids. The TCR comes from a man in his fifties or sixties with urothelial cancer. The genes are TRBV7-2 and TRBJ2-1; TRBD2 is a possible D gene (6 bases). The material sequenced was PBMCs, taken around atezolizumab (anti-PD-L1) treatment. CDR3 sequence reads: CASSLGSGVYNEQFF. In DNA form, the CDR3 reads TGTGCCAGCAGCTTGGGTAGCGGAGTTTACAATGAGCAGTTCTTC.